Shown below are 15 T cell receptor beta chains from a single sample sequenced in a study of T-cell reconstitution after alpha-beta-depleted transplantation in children. Preparation of the TCRbeta library involved a method that used unique molecular identifiers. In TCRdb, the PCR reads were re-called with MiXCR into one record per CDR3 protein. The sample carries 95,000 to 150,000 distinct CDR3 sequences, roughly 23% recorded once. The material sequenced was PBMCs, mostly from graft donor cells, taken 180 days after TCRalphabeta/CD19-depleted stem cell transplant. Source of these receptors: a male patient between 2 and 15 years old who had a stem cell transplant for chronic granulomatous disease, so the T cells may come from the graft donor.

Only a few counts were recorded for this clonotype. This chain uses TRBV6-5 with TRBJ2-1, with 8 nucleotides matching TRBD2. CDR1 is MNHEY, CDR2 SVGAGI, per germline. The CDR3 spans 15 residues. V dropped 1 base and J dropped 4; count of bases not matched to a gene: 3. The CDR3 spells CASSYLASGYNEQFF. The CDR3 DNA sequence: TGTGCCAGCAGTTACTTGGCTAGCGGGTACAATGAGCAGTTCTTC.

The chain has TRBV7-2 and TRBJ2-7, with D unresolved. The CDR3 totals 15 residues. Trimming removed 1 base at V and 5 bases at J, with 15 bases between. The germline V gene encodes CDR1 SGHTA and CDR2 FQGNSA. CDR3 in amino acids: CASSLVGPTIHEQYF. The CDR3 DNA reads TGTGCCAGCAGCTTAGTCGGACCCACGATCCACGAGCAGTACTTC.

The rearrangement links TRBV28 to TRBJ2-1; D is unresolved. CDR3 size: 19 residues. From germline, CDR1 is MDHEN and CDR2 SYDVKM. V was shortened by 10 bases and J by 1 base, with 29 bases between the two germline ends. The CDR3 spells CATRMVVASPPRSYNEQFF. CDR3 in DNA: TGTGCCACCCGTATGGTAGTGGCTTCTCCCCCCCGGTCCTACAATGAGCAGTTCTTC.

In its sample, this clonotype was seen a few times. The chain couples TRBV27 to TRBJ2-1, with TRBD2 as a possible D gene (6 bases). CDR3 length: 13 amino acids. Deletions cut 8 bases from V and 6 bases from J, with 14 bases between. CDR1 is MNHEY and CDR2 is SMNVEV in the germline V gene (reference sequence). The CDR3 sequence: CASSAGRGNEQFF. CDR3 in DNA: TGTGCCAGCTCAGCGGGTAGGGGCAATGAGCAGTTCTTC.

This clonotype was seen at least ten times. The genes are TRBV20-1 and TRBJ1-5; no reliable D call. CDR3 length: 14 amino acids. The V and J ends lost 6 bases and 8 bases respectively, with 20 bases between them. The germline gives CDR1 DFQATT, CDR2 SNEGSKA (reference sequence). The CDR3, as DNA: TGCAGTGCCATAGATTTTAAGTCCAACAAGCCCCAGCATTTT. It translates to CSAIDFKSNKPQHF.

This clonotype has at least ten counts. This chain links TRBV20-1 with TRBJ2-7, with 10 bases that match TRBD1. CDR3 length equals 15 residues. The V segment lost 1 base and the J segment 3 bases; nucleotides outside the gene matches: 6. Germline CDR1 is DFQATT and CDR2 is SNEGSKA (reference sequence). The CDR3 bases are TGCAGTGCTAGAGGAGGGACAGGGGATCTCTACGAGCAGTACTTC. Translated: CSARGGTGDLYEQYF.

This clonotype was found a few times. The V call is TRBV12-3 or TRBV12-4, the J call TRBJ2-3, with a tentative D call TRBD1 (5 bases). Between the trimmed V and J ends, which lost 4 bases and 0 bases, there was a span of 8 bases. The CDR3 has 14 residues. The CDR3 DNA sequence: TGTGCCAGCAGTTACAGGATGAGCACAGATACGCAGTATTTT. It codes for CASSYRMSTDTQYF.

This clonotype was counted a few times. The chain couples TRBV6-1 to TRBJ2-7; D may correspond to TRBD1 or TRBD2 (5 bases each). From germline, CDR1 is MNHNS and CDR2 SASEGT. The CDR3 is made up of 16 amino acids. V dropped 8 bases and J dropped 0 bases, with 20 bases sitting between them. CDR3 residues: CASWGFRDVRSYEQYF. The CDR3 DNA reads TGTGCCAGCTGGGGTTTCCGGGACGTACGCTCCTACGAGCAGTACTTC.

This clonotype was recorded many times. The V call is TRBV20-1, the J call TRBJ2-3; D not certain. V was shortened by 6 bases and J by 4 bases, with 14 bases between the two germline ends. Per the germline V gene, CDR1 is DFQATT and CDR2 is SNEGSKA (reference sequence). CDR3 length: 13 residues. CDR3 coding DNA: TGCAGTGCCACCTCGACGCGCGCAGATACGCAGTATTTT. Translating gives CSATSTRADTQYF.

The chain combines TRBV20-1 with TRBJ2-1; TRBD2 might be the D (7 bases). The CDR3 loop spans 12 amino acids. The germline gives CDR1 DFQATT, CDR2 SNEGSKA (reference sequence). The CDR3 protein is CSHGGPLNEQFF. CDR3 in DNA: TGCAGCCACGGGGGGCCCCTCAATGAGCAGTTCTTC.

CDR3 coding DNA: TGCAGTGCAACCGGACTAGCTGGGGGGCACACAGATACGCAGTATTTT. Protein: CSATGLAGGHTDTQYF. The genes are TRBV20-1 and TRBJ2-3, with 8 bases fitting TRBD2. The V gene's germline CDR1 is DFQATT and CDR2 SNEGSKA (reference sequence). This CDR3 contains 16 residues. Losses at the gene ends were 6 bases for V and 2 bases for J; bases not matched to a gene: 13.

V usage is TRBV7-6 and J usage is TRBJ1-4; tentative D call: TRBD1 (5 bases). Looked up from germline, CDR1 is SGHVS and CDR2 is FNYEAQ. The V end lost 2 bases, the J end lost 4 bases, and 14 bases lay between the germline ends. The CDR3 consists of 16 residues. The CDR3 DNA reads as TGTGCCAGCAGCTTATGGGAGGGGCGCAGTAATGAAAAACTGTTTTTT. Protein sequence: CASSLWEGRSNEKLFF. The full variable domain, its missing parts supplied by reference TRBV7-6 and TRBJ1-4, is GAGVSQSPRYKVTKRGQDVALRCDPISGHVSLYWYRQALGQGPEFLTYFNYEAQQDKSGLPNDRFSAERPEGSISTLTIQRTEQRDSAMYRCASSLWEGRSNEKLFFGSGTQLSVL.

The sample holds a few counts of this clonotype. The CDR3 sequence is CASSSSGQGFSEQFF. In DNA, the CDR3 is TGTGCCAGCAGCTCCTCGGGACAGGGGTTTAGTGAGCAGTTCTTC. The chain joins TRBV7-2 to TRBJ2-1; TRBD1 aligns across 10 bases. The ends lost 4 bases at V and 9 bases at J; junction bases unmatched: 9. The CDR3 is 15 amino acids. CDR1 and CDR2 from the germline V gene are SGHTA and FQGNSA.

The chain has TRBV5-1 and TRBJ2-7; TRBD1 is a possible D gene (6 bases). Germline CDR1 SGHRS, CDR2 YFSETQ. Trimming pared 5 bases from V and 5 bases from J, leaving 20 bases between. The CDR3 sequence is 15 residues long. The CDR3 DNA reads as TGCGCCAGCAGTCCGAACAGGGACATACAGCACGAGCAGTACTTC. Translated: CASSPNRDIQHEQYF. Supplemented by reference TRBV5-1 and TRBJ2-7, the full variable domain reads KAGVTQTPRYLIKTRGQQVTLSCSPISGHRSVSWYQQTPGQGLQFLFEYFSETQRNKGNFPGRFSGRQFSNSRSEMNVSTLELGDSALYLCASSPNRDIQHEQYFGPGTRLTVT.

In DNA, the CDR3 is TGTGCCAGCAGCTTAATGCCTAGCCAAGGGAAGAACGAGCAGTACTTC. This sequence encodes CASSLMPSQGKNEQYF. The chain links TRBV7-8 to TRBJ2-7; D might be TRBD2 (5 bases). The CDR3 contains 16 residues. Germline assignment: CDR1 SGHVS and CDR2 FQNEAQ. V lost 2 bases and J lost 5, with 19 bases in between.